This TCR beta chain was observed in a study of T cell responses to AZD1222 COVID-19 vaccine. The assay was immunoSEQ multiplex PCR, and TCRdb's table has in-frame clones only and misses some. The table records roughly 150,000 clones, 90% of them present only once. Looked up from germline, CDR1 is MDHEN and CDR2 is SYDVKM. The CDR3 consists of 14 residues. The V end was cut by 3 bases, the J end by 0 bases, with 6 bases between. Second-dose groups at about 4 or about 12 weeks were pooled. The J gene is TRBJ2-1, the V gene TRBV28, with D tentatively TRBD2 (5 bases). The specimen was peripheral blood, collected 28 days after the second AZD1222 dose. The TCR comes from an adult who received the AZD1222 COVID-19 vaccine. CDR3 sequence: CASSFAGSYNEQFF. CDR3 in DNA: TGTGCCAGCAGTTTTGCGGGCTCCTACAATGAGCAGTTCTTC.